Following are 14 T cell receptor beta chains from one sample sequenced in a study of blood T cell repertoires in COVID-19. Clones were read by immunoSEQ multiplex PCR, and TCRdb kept only the in-frame ones, dropping some. The sample comprises about 310,000 clones, roughly 86% of which are singletons, and roughly 7.1% rests with the top ten. The source material was peripheral blood. Receptors were obtained from a woman between 50 and 59 years old who had recovered from COVID-19.

A note on this clone: Other DNA sequences in the sample encode the same CDR3. The chain is built from TRBV9 and TRBJ2-7, with 8 bases that match TRBD2. Germline assignment: CDR1 SGDLS and CDR2 YYNGEE. Trimming cost V 0 bases and J 0 bases; bases outside gene matches: 2. The CDR3 is made up of 15 amino acids. CDR3: CASSVGGTSSYEQYF. The CDR3 coding sequence is TGTGCCAGCAGCGTAGGGGGGACTAGCTCCTACGAGCAGTACTTC.

The chain employs TRBV6-5 and TRBJ2-7; TRBD2 is a possible D gene (5 bases). The length of the CDR3 is 13 residues. Germline V gene data show CDR1 as MNHEY and CDR2 as SVGAGI. V gave up 6 bases and J gave up 4 bases, with 13 bases separating them. The CDR3: CASRNTGIYEQYF. The CDR3 DNA follows: TGTGCCAGCAGGAATACGGGGATATACGAGCAGTACTTC.

The chain links TRBV5-5 to TRBJ2-2; 8 nucleotides line up with TRBD2. CDR3 length: 15 amino acids. Trimming at V came to 4 bases and at J to 9 bases, leaving 11 bases not matched to a gene. Per germline, CDR1 SGHKS and CDR2 YYEKEE (reference sequence). The DNA of the CDR3 is TGTGCCAGCAGCCCCCTAGCGGGTCCCTCCAGGGAGCTGTTTTTT. Protein sequence: CASSPLAGPSRELFF.

The chain links TRBV7-2 to TRBJ1-1, with D possibly TRBD1 on 5 matching bases. CDR1 SGHTA and CDR2 FQGNSA come from the germline V gene. Between the trimmed V and J ends, which lost 3 bases and 1 base, there was a span of 6 bases. The CDR3 is 13 residues long. This CDR3 is CASSLQGNTEAFF. DNA for the CDR3: TGTGCCAGCAGCTTGCAGGGGAACACTGAAGCTTTCTTT. The entire variable domain, with the rest obtained from reference TRBV7-2 and TRBJ1-1, is as follows: GAGVSQSPSNKVTEKGKDVELRCDPISGHTALYWYRQSLGQGLEFLIYFQGNSAPDKSGLPSDRFSAERTGGSVSTLTIQRTQQEDSAVYLCASSLQGNTEAFFGQGTRLTVV.

This rearrangement joins TRBV6-5 to TRBJ1-5, with D maybe TRBD1 (6 bases). Trimming stripped 7 bases from V and 7 bases from J, with 14 bases between. The CDR3 runs 13 residues. Germline V gene lookup returns CDR1 MNHEY and CDR2 SVGAGI. CDR3 residues: CASTSKTGQPQHF. The CDR3 DNA sequence: TGTGCCAGCACATCAAAAACAGGGCAGCCCCAGCATTTT.

The V and J genes are TRBV28 and TRBJ2-2; 9 nucleotides align to TRBD1. Trimming cost V 3 bases and J 1 base; bases outside gene matches: 3. The CDR3 totals 16 residues. Germline-derived CDR1 and CDR2 are MDHEN and SYDVKM. DNA for the CDR3: TGTGCCAGCAGTTTCCGGGACAGGGAGAACACCGGGGAGCTGTTTTTT. This codes for CASSFRDRENTGELFF.

This chain joins TRBV7-2 and TRBJ2-5, with D perhaps TRBD1 (6 bases). Trimming took off 5 bases at V and 1 base at J, with 14 bases between the two ends. Per the germline V gene, CDR1 is SGHTA and CDR2 is FQGNSA. The CDR3 is 15 amino acids. The CDR3 loop reads CASSQARGGQETQYF. In DNA, the CDR3 is TGTGCCAGCAGCCAGGCCAGGGGTGGCCAAGAGACCCAGTACTTC.

This chain joins TRBV18 and TRBJ1-1; maybe TRBD1 (5 bases). CDR3 size: 15 residues. V was shortened by 3 bases and J by 3 bases, with 14 bases between the two germline ends. Germline V gene data show CDR1 as KGHSH and CDR2 as LQKENI. CDR3 loop: CASSPVRVGYTEAFF. DNA of the CDR3: TGTGCCAGCTCACCTGTCAGGGTCGGGTACACTGAAGCTTTCTTT.

V and J are TRBV11-1 and TRBJ2-1; the D gene is possibly TRBD2 (5 bases). V lost 1 base to trimming and J lost 3 bases, with 7 bases between them. Germline CDR1 and CDR2: SGHAT and FQDESV (reference sequence). The CDR3 runs 14 residues. CDR3: CASSLEAVYNEQFF. The CDR3 region has the DNA TGTGCCAGCAGCTTAGAAGCGGTCTACAATGAGCAGTTCTTC.

CDR3 coding DNA: TGTGCCAGCAGCTTGGGTCGGGAGACCCAGTACTTC. This codes for CASSLGRETQYF. V usage is TRBV5-6 and J usage is TRBJ2-5; D is unclear. The CDR3 totals 12 residues. V was clipped by 0 bases and J by 5 bases, with 5 bases between them. Germline lookup yields CDR1 SGHDT and CDR2 YYEEEE.

The chain recombines TRBV28 with TRBJ1-2, with D tentatively TRBD1 (6 bases). Germline CDR1 reads MDHEN; CDR2 reads SYDVKM. The CDR3 totals 15 residues. V was shortened by 4 bases and J by 2 bases, with 14 bases between the two germline ends. Here the CDR3 DNA reads TGTGCCAGCAGTTACCAGACAGGTCCCAACTATGGCTACACCTTC. This codes for CASSYQTGPNYGYTF.

The chain couples TRBV4-2 to TRBJ2-1; 16 bases are a match to TRBD2. Germline V gene sequence: CDR1 LGHNA, CDR2 YNFKEQ. V was pared by 3 bases and J by 0 bases, with 17 bases of the junction left unmatched. This CDR3 is built from 23 residues. This CDR3 reads CASSHPSGTSGRVTLSSYNEQFF. In DNA form, the CDR3 reads TGTGCCAGCAGCCACCCGAGTGGGACTAGCGGGAGGGTGACTCTTAGCTCCTACAATGAGCAGTTCTTC.

The genes are TRBV7-2 and TRBJ2-5; 9 nucleotides align to TRBD2. The CDR3 runs to 16 residues. V trimming: 5 bases; J trimming: 1 base; junction bases outside the gene matches: 8. Germline CDR1 is SGHTA and CDR2 is FQGNSA. The DNA of the CDR3 is TGTGCCAGCAGCCCCGGTGTTAGCGGGGGCCAAGAGACCCAGTACTTC. Encoded protein: CASSPGVSGGQETQYF. The whole variable domain, filled in from reference TRBV7-2 and TRBJ2-5, reads GAGVSQSPSNKVTEKGKDVELRCDPISGHTALYWYRQSLGQGLEFLIYFQGNSAPDKSGLPSDRFSAERTGGSVSTLTIQRTQQEDSAVYLCASSPGVSGGQETQYFGPGTRLLVL.

The chain is built from TRBV21-1 and TRBJ2-3; whether TRBD1, the table's D call, matches the DNA was not checked. TRBV21-1 represents a pseudogene. The CDR3 spans 20 residues. Here the CDR3 DNA reads TGTGCCAGCAGCTCCCACGCCGGACAGGGGGTCTCCCTTAGCACAGATACGCAGTATTTT. Translated, it gives CASSSHAGQGVSLSTDTQYF.